A single sample gave rise to the 10 T cell receptor beta chains below, sequenced in a study of blood T cell repertoires in COVID-19 (dated by TCRdb to 2020 to 2021). The receptor library was made with the immunoSEQ multiplex PCR assay. The table was pulled from immuneACCESS by TCRdb, which kept in-frame rearrangements only. Such tables lose some clones; where checked, under half of the loss comes from unresolved V genes, and the rest has no known cause. Recorded for this sample are 250,000 to 350,000 clones; 85% of them occurred a single time. The ten largest clones represent roughly 2.7% of the sample. The sample consisted of PBMCs or T cells enriched from blood (not recorded which). The source of these receptors is a woman in her forties or fifties who had recovered from COVID-19.

The J gene is TRBJ1-3, the V gene TRBV9, with TRBD1 identical over 9 bases. CDR1 is SGDLS, CDR2 YYNGEE, per germline. With V trimmed by 4 bases and J by 2 bases, 10 bases remained unmatched. This CDR3 spans 17 amino acids. The CDR3 reads CASSRDRGTRTGNTIYF. The CDR3 DNA follows: TGTGCCAGCAGCCGAGACAGGGGGACCCGCACTGGAAACACCATATATTTT.

The J gene is TRBJ2-3, the V gene TRBV25-1; 9 bases fit TRBD2. The CDR3 is 14 residues long. The germline gives CDR1 MGHDK, CDR2 SYGVNS. Unmatched junction bases numbered 7, after V lost 7 bases and J lost 5 bases. The CDR3 sequence is CASNPSGRIDTQYF. In DNA, the CDR3 is TGTGCCAGCAATCCCAGCGGGAGGATAGATACGCAGTATTTT.

The rearrangement links TRBV4-2 to TRBJ2-7; D is perhaps TRBD1 (6 bases). V dropped 4 bases and J dropped 4 bases, with 23 bases sitting between them. Germline CDR1 is LGHNA and CDR2 is YNFKEQ. The CDR3 spans 17 residues. This chain's CDR3 is CASSLNPSRGRSYEQYF. The CDR3 DNA is TGTGCCAGCAGCCTGAATCCCTCCAGGGGAAGGTCTTACGAGCAGTACTTC.

Note on this clone: At one end, the junction sequence differs from germline, possibly due to a read error. This chain's CDR3 is CASSFYRGSDQPQHF. As DNA, the CDR3 is TGTGCCAGCAGCTTCTACAGGGGTAGCGATCAGCCCCAGCATTTT. This chain connects TRBV5-8 to TRBJ1-5; 7 bases agree with TRBD1. The CDR3 runs to 15 residues. Germline CDR1 reads SGHTS; CDR2 reads YDEGEE.

This chain joins TRBV30 and TRBJ1-4, with D possibly matching TRBD1 (5 bases). Per germline, CDR1 GTSNPN and CDR2 SVGIG (reference sequence). V lost 7 bases and J lost 0, with 12 bases in between. The CDR3 is made up of 14 amino acids. In DNA form, the CDR3 reads TGTGCCTCCCTAGGCAGGGCAACTAATGAAAAACTGTTTTTT. Translated, it gives CASLGRATNEKLFF. Drawing the rest from reference TRBV30 and TRBJ1-4, the complete variable domain is SQTIHQWPATLVQPVGSPLSLECTVEGTSNPNLYWYRQAAGRGLQLLFYSVGIGQISSEVPQNLSASRPQDRQFILSSKKLLLSDSGFYLCASLGRATNEKLFFGSGTQLSVL.

This clone was recorded once. The chain combines TRBV24-1 with TRBJ1-6; TRBD1 might be the D (6 bases). V lost 1 base and J 3 bases, leaving 21 bases between the germline ends. The germline V gene has CDR1 KGHDR and CDR2 SFDVKD. The length of the CDR3 is 20 residues. The CDR3 here is CATSDFPLYRAWGYNSPLHF. CDR3 in DNA: TGTGCCACCAGTGATTTCCCACTCTACAGGGCCTGGGGCTATAATTCACCCCTCCACTTT.

The chain employs TRBV4-1 and TRBJ1-2; D unresolved. The CDR3 sequence is 15 residues long. The germline gives CDR1 MGHRA, CDR2 YSYEKL. V shed 1 base and J shed 7 bases, with 16 bases lying between them. The CDR3 coding sequence is TGCGCCAGCAGCCAAGTAGCGACTGAGGCTATTGGCTACACCTTC. It encodes CASSQVATEAIGYTF.

The rearrangement links TRBV30 to TRBJ1-1; TRBD1 agrees at 7 bases. This CDR3 is built from 13 residues. Looked up from germline, CDR1 is GTSNPN and CDR2 is SVGIG (reference sequence). V lost 2 bases, J lost 6 bases, and 6 bases stayed unmatched. This CDR3 is CAWSFTGAPEAFF. The CDR3 DNA is TGTGCCTGGAGTTTCACAGGGGCCCCTGAAGCTTTCTTT.

This chain connects TRBV4-1 to TRBJ1-3; D gene unclear. V was shortened by 5 bases and J by 0 bases, with 8 bases between the two germline ends. The CDR3 totals 14 residues. From germline, CDR1 is MGHRA and CDR2 YSYEKL. The CDR3 protein is CASSGGISGNTIYF. In DNA, the CDR3 is TGCGCCAGCAGCGGAGGGATCTCTGGAAACACCATATATTTT.

The chain is built from TRBV2 and TRBJ1-3; 7 bases agree with TRBD1. The V and J ends lost 4 bases and 4 bases, in that order; junction bases with no gene match: 7. CDR3 length: 15 residues. CDR1 is SNHLY and CDR2 is FYNNEI in the germline V gene. CDR3 in amino acids: CASSVDRVVGNTIYF. The CDR3 DNA is TGTGCCAGCAGTGTCGACAGGGTAGTCGGAAACACCATATATTTT.